This T cell receptor (beta chain) appears in the sequencing data of a study of blood T cell repertoires in COVID-19. Study summary: Spain, Italy and the United States supplied samples that represented acute and convalescent COVID-19.

In the authors' workflow: Reference gene primers were amplified, and this amplification served to estimate nucleated cell counts. Sequencing used immunoSEQ multiplex PCR; TCRdb keeps in-frame clones, though not all of them. V and J calls and clone size are given by that table; D and trimming were obtained from the DNA. Among fewer than 300,000 clones, roughly 88% were seen once, and the ten largest hold about 4.3%. This clone was recorded once. Adults between about 18 and 95 years of age took part from 24 US areas. This CDR3 spans 13 amino acids. The germline V gene has CDR1 MNHEY and CDR2 SVGAGI. The receptor was isolated from a woman aged 25-40 years who had recovered from COVID-19. The genes are TRBV6-5 and TRBJ1-4; 8 bases line up with TRBD1. The J call may be mistaken, given a closer DNA end match to TRBJ2-2. Sequences were obtained from PBMCs or T cells enriched from blood (not recorded which). CDR3 residues: CASSLGQGRELFF. CDR3 DNA sequence: TGTGCCAGCAGTCTCGGACAGGGCCGGGAGCTGTTTTTT.